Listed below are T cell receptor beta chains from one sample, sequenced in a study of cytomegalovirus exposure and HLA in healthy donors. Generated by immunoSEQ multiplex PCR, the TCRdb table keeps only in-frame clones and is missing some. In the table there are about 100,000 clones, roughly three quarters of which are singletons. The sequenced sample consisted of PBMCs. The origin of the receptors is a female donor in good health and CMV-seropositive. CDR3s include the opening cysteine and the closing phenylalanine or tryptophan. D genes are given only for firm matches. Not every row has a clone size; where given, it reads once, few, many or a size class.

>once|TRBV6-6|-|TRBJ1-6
CASSFGPNSYNSPLHF
TGTGCCAGCAGTTTCGGTCCTAACTCCTATAATTCACCCCTCCACTTT
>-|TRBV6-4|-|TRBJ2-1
CASSDSWTVPYNEQFF
TGTGCCAGCAGTGACTCGTGGACAGTGCCCTACAATGAGCAGTTCTTC
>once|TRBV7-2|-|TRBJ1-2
CASSFPGSNYGYTF
TGTGCCAGCAGCTTCCCCGGGTCTAACTATGGCTACACCTTC
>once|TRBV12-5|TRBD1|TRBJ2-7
CASGLNRGKGLYEQYF
TGTGCTAGTGGCCTGAACAGGGGTAAGGGGCTTTACGAGCAGTACTTC
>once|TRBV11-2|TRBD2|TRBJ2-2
CASSSSGVNTGELFF
TGTGCCAGCAGCTCTAGCGGGGTGAACACCGGGGAGCTGTTTTTT
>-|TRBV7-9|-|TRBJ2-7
CASSLDTGFVSYEQYF
TGTGCCAGCAGCTTAGATACAGGGTTCGTCTCCTACGAGCAGTACTTC
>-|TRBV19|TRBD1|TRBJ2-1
CASSLQGADYNEQFF
TGTGCCAGTAGCTTACAGGGGGCCGATTACAATGAGCAGTTCTTC
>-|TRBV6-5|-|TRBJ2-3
CASSYVGSGTDTQYF
TGTGCCAGCAGTTATGTTGGAAGCGGGACAGATACGCAGTATTTT
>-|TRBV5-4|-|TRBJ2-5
CASSLLALQETQYF
TGTGCCAGCAGCTTGTTAGCGCTCCAAGAGACCCAGTACTTC
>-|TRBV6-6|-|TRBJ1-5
CASSYDGENQPQHF
TGTGCCAGCAGTTACGACGGAGAGAATCAGCCCCAGCATTTT
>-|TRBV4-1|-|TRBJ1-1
CASSQPLPPFEAFF
TGCGCCAGCAGCCAACCCCTCCCCCCCTTTGAAGCTTTCTTT
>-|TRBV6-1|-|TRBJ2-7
CASSEGHSYEQYF
TGTGCCAGCAGTGAAGGACACTCCTACGAGCAGTACTTC
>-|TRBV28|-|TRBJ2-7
CASSLMPRTYEQYF
TGTGCCAGCAGTTTAATGCCCAGAACCTACGAGCAGTACTTC
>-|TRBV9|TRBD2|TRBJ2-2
CASSVGASGATGELFF
TGTGCCAGCAGCGTAGGGGCTAGCGGGGCGACCGGGGAGCTGTTTTTT
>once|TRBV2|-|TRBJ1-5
CASSDVRAPEPQHF
TGTGCCAGCAGTGATGTCAGGGCTCCGGAGCCCCAGCATTTT
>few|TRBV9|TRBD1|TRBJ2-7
CASSEGTGGEQYF
TGTGCCAGCAGCGAGGGGACAGGGGGAGAGCAGTACTTC
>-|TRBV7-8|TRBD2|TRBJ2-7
CASSLIAGVEQYF
TGTGCCAGCAGCTTAATAGCGGGGGTAGAGCAGTACTTC
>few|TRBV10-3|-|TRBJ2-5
CASGVTGGEETQYF
TGTGCCTCCGGGGTAACGGGGGGCGAAGAGACCCAGTACTTC
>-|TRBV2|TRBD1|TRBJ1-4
CASSDREGGTEKLFF
TGTGCCAGCAGTGATCGGGAAGGGGGCACTGAAAAACTGTTTTTT
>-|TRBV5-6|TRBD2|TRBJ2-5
CASSLKLAGAYQETQYF
TGTGCCAGCAGCTTGAAGCTAGCGGGGGCGTACCAAGAGACCCAGTACTTC
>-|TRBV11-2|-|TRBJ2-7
CASTSLERNYEQYF
TGTGCCAGCACCTCGCTAGAGCGAAACTACGAGCAGTACTTC
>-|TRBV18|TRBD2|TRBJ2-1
CASSTGLAAEQFF
TGTGCCAGCTCAACCGGACTAGCCGCTGAGCAGTTCTTC
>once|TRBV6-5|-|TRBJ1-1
CASSSSRGSSNTEAFF
TGTGCCAGCAGTTCGTCCAGGGGATCCTCGAACACTGAAGCTTTCTTT
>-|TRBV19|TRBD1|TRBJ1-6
CASKGQGTSPLHF
TGTGCCAGTAAGGGACAGGGGACTTCACCCCTCCACTTT
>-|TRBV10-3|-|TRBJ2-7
CAISESLGARIHEQYF
TGTGCCATCAGTGAGTCGTTGGGGGCCCGAATCCACGAGCAGTACTTC
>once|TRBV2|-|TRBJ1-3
CASLIVLSGNTIYF
TGTGCCAGCCTAATAGTCCTCTCTGGAAACACCATATATTTT
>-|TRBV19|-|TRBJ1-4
CASSDRGEKLFF
TGTGCCAGTAGCGACCGAGGGGAAAAACTGTTTTTT
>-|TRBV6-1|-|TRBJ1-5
CASSDGLARGRNQPQHF
TGTGCCAGCAGTGATGGTTTAGCCAGGGGACGCAATCAGCCCCAGCATTTT
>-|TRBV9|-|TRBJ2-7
CASSPAGTSRSSYEQYF
TGTGCCAGCAGCCCGGCCGGGACTTCCAGGAGCTCCTACGAGCAGTACTTC
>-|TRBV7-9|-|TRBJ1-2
CSSSFRETNYGYTF
TGTTCCAGCAGCTTTCGGGAGACTAACTATGGCTACACCTTC
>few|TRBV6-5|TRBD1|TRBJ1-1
CASREDRATNTEAFF
TGTGCCAGCAGGGAGGACAGGGCGACGAACACTGAAGCTTTCTTT
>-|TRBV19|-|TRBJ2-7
CASSIEAAYEQYF
TGTGCCAGTAGTATAGAGGCAGCCTACGAGCAGTACTTC
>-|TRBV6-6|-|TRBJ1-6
CASSARGGNSPLHF
TGTGCCAGCAGTGCCAGGGGAGGGAATTCACCCCTCCACTTT
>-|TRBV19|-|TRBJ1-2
CASTFDRRDGYTF
TGTGCCAGTACCTTCGACAGGCGGGATGGCTACACCTTC
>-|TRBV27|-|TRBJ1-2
CASSLAGVAPISNYGYTF
TGTGCCAGCAGTTTAGCAGGGGTCGCCCCCATAAGCAACTATGGCTACACCTTC
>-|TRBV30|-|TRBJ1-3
CAWSVRFDTIYF
TGTGCCTGGAGTGTACGGTTCGACACCATATATTTT
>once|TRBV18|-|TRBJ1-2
CASSPRQISGYTF
TGTGCCAGCTCACCCCGACAGATATCGGGCTACACCTTC
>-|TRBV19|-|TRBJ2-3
CASSIQGVLPDTQYF
TGTGCCAGTAGTATTCAAGGGGTTTTGCCAGATACGCAGTATTTT
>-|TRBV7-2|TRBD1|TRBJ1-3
CASSSSGQGLSGNTIYF
TGTGCCAGCAGCTCCTCGGGACAGGGACTCTCTGGAAACACCATATATTTT
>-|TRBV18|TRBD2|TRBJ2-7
CASSPRTSGDYEQYF
TGTGCCAGCTCACCAAGGACTAGCGGGGACTACGAGCAGTACTTC
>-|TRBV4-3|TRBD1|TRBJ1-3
CASSQLTGQGGNTIYF
TGCGCCAGCAGCCAGCTTACAGGACAGGGTGGAAACACCATATATTTT
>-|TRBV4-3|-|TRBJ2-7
CASSQGRTLPGAEQYF
TGCGCCAGCAGCCAAGGGCGTACCTTACCTGGGGCGGAGCAGTACTTC
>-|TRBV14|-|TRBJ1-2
CASSHQAGPLGGYTF
TGTGCCAGCAGCCATCAGGCAGGCCCCCTTGGTGGCTACACCTTC
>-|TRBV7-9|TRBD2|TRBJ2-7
CASSPGTSVYYEQYF
TGTGCCAGCAGTCCCGGGACTAGCGTCTACTACGAGCAGTACTTC
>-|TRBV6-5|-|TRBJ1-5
CASRHRAISNQPQHF
TGTGCCAGCAGACACAGGGCTATTAGCAATCAGCCCCAGCATTTT
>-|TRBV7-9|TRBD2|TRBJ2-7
CSSSPFGAGAYEQYF
TGTTCCAGCAGCCCCTTTGGAGCGGGGGCCTACGAGCAGTACTTC
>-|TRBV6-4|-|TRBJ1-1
CASSVTAGRMNTEAFF
TGTGCCAGCAGTGTAACCGCCGGCAGGATGAACACTGAAGCTTTCTTT
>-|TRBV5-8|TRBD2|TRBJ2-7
CASSFSGSGYEQYF
TGTGCCAGCAGCTTTAGCGGGAGCGGGTACGAGCAGTACTTC
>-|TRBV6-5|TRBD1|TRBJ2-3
CASSDGQGNTQYF
TGTGCCAGCAGTGATGGACAGGGCAATACGCAGTATTTT
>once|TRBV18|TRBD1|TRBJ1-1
CASSAGTGAFGSAFF
TGTGCCAGCTCAGCCGGGACAGGGGCCTTTGGATCGGCTTTCTTT
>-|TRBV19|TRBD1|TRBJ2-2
CASRESQGASRELFF
TGTGCCAGTAGGGAGAGTCAGGGGGCGTCCAGGGAGCTGTTTTTT
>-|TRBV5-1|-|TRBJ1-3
CASSFESNSGNTIYF
TGCGCCAGCAGCTTTGAGTCGAACTCTGGAAACACCATATATTTT
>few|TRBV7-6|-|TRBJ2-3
CASSSDGTDTQYF
TGTGCCAGCAGCTCTGACGGGACAGATACGCAGTATTTT
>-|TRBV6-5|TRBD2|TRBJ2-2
CASSTLAGPSGELFF
TGTGCCAGCAGCACACTAGCGGGGCCCAGCGGGGAGCTGTTTTTT